This is a list of T cell receptor beta chains from one sample in a study of cytotoxic CD8 clonotypes in ibrutinib-treated CLL. Sequencing was performed with immunoSEQ multiplex PCR; in TCRdb, only in-frame clones are kept and a portion is missing. The sample includes roughly 160,000 clones, under 85% of them seen just once. The source was PBMCs, collected after 24 months of ibrutinib treatment. The receptors here all came from a human donor with chronic lymphocytic leukemia. The CDR3 runs from the conserved cysteine through the conserved F or W. The D gene is left open where the match is weak. Clone sizes are given selectively: once, few, many, or a class where the clone is expanded.

CDR3 | V | size | J | D
CASSFLSEQYF | TRBV28 | . | TRBJ2-7 | .
CASSLSPPPYGYTF | TRBV11-2 | . | TRBJ1-2 | .
CASHVGDSRFNEQFF | TRBV19 | . | TRBJ2-1 | .
CASKREGGPYEQYF | TRBV5-1 | . | TRBJ2-7 | .
CASSLRTGEENYGYTF | TRBV5-8 | . | TRBJ1-2 | TRBD1
CASDPRREGGTDTQYF | TRBV28 | few | TRBJ2-3 | TRBD2
CASSQDGMAAGGVRETQYF | TRBV4-1 | . | TRBJ2-5 | TRBD2
CASSLRRAGSPLHF | TRBV7-2 | . | TRBJ1-6 | .
CASVARGSGSYNEQFF | TRBV2 | . | TRBJ2-1 | TRBD2
CASSIDRYQGTGANVLTF | TRBV19 | . | TRBJ2-6 | .
CASRGTGGNYGYTF | TRBV27 | . | TRBJ1-2 | TRBD1
CASTLSPGGLPEQFF | TRBV28 | few | TRBJ2-1 | .
CASSLEQGRTYEQYF | TRBV7-3 | . | TRBJ2-7 | .
CASMTREGSSGNTIYF | TRBV19 | . | TRBJ1-3 | .
CASLGRGDSPLHF | TRBV18 | few | TRBJ1-6 | .
CAISEPGTAIHF | TRBV10-3 | . | TRBJ1-6 | TRBD1
CASSYETMTQETQYF | TRBV6-5 | . | TRBJ2-5 | .
CASSRGENTEAFF | TRBV5-6 | . | TRBJ1-1 | .
CASSVLAAPTYEQYF | TRBV19 | . | TRBJ2-7 | TRBD2
CASSQDGLAHGEELFF | TRBV4-3 | . | TRBJ2-2 | .
CASRREQSNQPQHF | TRBV2 | few | TRBJ1-5 | .
CASSLGGPRGNTIYF | TRBV28 | . | TRBJ1-3 | .
CASSLEDLPGQSKFF | TRBV18 | . | TRBJ2-1 | TRBD1
CASPWEGGSYNSPLHF | TRBV2 | . | TRBJ1-6 | .
CASSFVEKLFF | TRBV11-3 | . | TRBJ1-4 | .
CASRVGQTGSYEQYF | TRBV2 | . | TRBJ2-7 | .
CASSLEARRANTEAFF | TRBV7-8 | . | TRBJ1-1 | .
CASSLGPSGGSYEQYF | TRBV5-1 | . | TRBJ2-7 | TRBD2
CASRRDRGVYTF | TRBV28 | . | TRBJ1-2 | TRBD1
CASSLAEGSYEQYF | TRBV28 | . | TRBJ2-7 | .
CASSEGHTGELFF | TRBV6-4 | . | TRBJ2-2 | .
CASSFIADTQYF | TRBV5-1 | once | TRBJ2-3 | .
CASSPDGRRKETQYF | TRBV5-1 | . | TRBJ2-5 | .
CASSLAGNTGELFF | TRBV27 | . | TRBJ2-2 | .
CASSEGSASGHEQYF | TRBV7-2 | . | TRBJ2-7 | TRBD2
CASRTGDFPTEAFF | TRBV19 | . | TRBJ1-1 | .
CAWGIGGNQPQHF | TRBV30 | . | TRBJ1-5 | .
CASSPEGTVPYEQYF | TRBV6-4 | . | TRBJ2-7 | TRBD1
CASSSRQGGMNTEAFF | TRBV5-1 | . | TRBJ1-1 | TRBD1
CASSLSSGGTYEQYF | TRBV7-2 | . | TRBJ2-7 | TRBD2
CASSLVVQPYEQYF | TRBV5-1 | . | TRBJ2-7 | .
CASSWGQANTEAFF | TRBV28 | once | TRBJ1-1 | TRBD1
CASSLSSGAFF | TRBV11-2 | . | TRBJ1-1 | .
CASSQRDHTYEQYF | TRBV6-5 | few | TRBJ2-7 | .
CASRSTSYEQYF | TRBV6-5 | . | TRBJ2-7 | .
CASSPAGGAGLSSYEQYF | TRBV5-6 | . | TRBJ2-7 | TRBD2